This T cell receptor (beta chain) was captured by sequencing in a study of cytomegalovirus exposure and HLA in healthy donors. General study results and limits: The listing of 160 or so TCR beta chains classed them as cytomegalovirus-associated. Looking again later, the authors saw that most CMV-associated TCR beta chains seemed HLA-restricted. In a later analysis, TCR beta V- and J-gene trimming was associated with a missense DCLRE1C variant. HLA alleles showed associations with around 15,000 TCR beta sequences in a later analysis, at a 0.05 false discovery rate.

A word on this clone: The antigen remains unidentified.

Primers for the PCR totalled 60 Vbeta and 13 Jbeta. Measured with immunoSEQ multiplex PCR; TCRdb has only the in-frame clones, and not every one. Of tens of thousands of clones listed, 81% were seen once; the top ten hold approximately 1.2%. The CDR3 has 15 residues. From germline, CDR1 is SGHDN and CDR2 FVKESK. The V gene lost 5 bases and the J gene lost 5 bases, with 16 bases spanning the gap. The gene calls are TRBV14 and TRBJ2-1, with D tentatively TRBD1 (5 bases). Source material: PBMCs. The TCR comes from a girl aged 2 to 10 in good health and CMV-seropositive. CDR3 sequence reads: CASSTNRISHNEQFF. CDR3 coding DNA: TGTGCCAGCAGCACAAACAGGATTTCCCACAATGAGCAGTTCTTC.